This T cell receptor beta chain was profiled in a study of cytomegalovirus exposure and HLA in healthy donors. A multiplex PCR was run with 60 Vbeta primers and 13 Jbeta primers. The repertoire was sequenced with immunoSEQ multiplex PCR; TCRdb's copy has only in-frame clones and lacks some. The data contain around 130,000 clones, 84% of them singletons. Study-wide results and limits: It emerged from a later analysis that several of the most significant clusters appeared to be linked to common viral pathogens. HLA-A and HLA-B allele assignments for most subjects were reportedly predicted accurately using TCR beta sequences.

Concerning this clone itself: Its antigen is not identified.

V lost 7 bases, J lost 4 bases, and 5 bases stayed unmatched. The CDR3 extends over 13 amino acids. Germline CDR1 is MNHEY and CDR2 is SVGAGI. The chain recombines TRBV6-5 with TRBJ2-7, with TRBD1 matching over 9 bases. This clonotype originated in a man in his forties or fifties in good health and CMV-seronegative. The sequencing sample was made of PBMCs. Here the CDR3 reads CASTKGQGYEQYF. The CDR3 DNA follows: TGTGCCAGCACCAAGGGACAGGGTTACGAGCAGTACTTC.